This is a list of T cell receptor beta chains from one sample in a study of T-cell memory formation after mild COVID-19. TCRdb ran MiXCR on the 5' RACE reads and lists one entry per CDR3 protein. The table includes 350,000 to 450,000 distinct CDR3 sequences, around 20% detected once. Sequences were obtained from PBMCs or a T cell subset sorted from them (not recorded which). Receptors were obtained from an adult woman who had mild COVID-19 (a few samples of this study predate the infection). Cell type and time point are not known. Each CDR3 is given with its conserved first and last residue. The D gene is left open where the match is weak. Part of the rows lack a size; the others show once, few, many or a class for expanded clones.

>TRBV4-2|TRBJ2-7|NA|NA
TGTGCCAGCAGCCAAGCGGGTCCCACCGACGAGCAGTACTTC
CASSQAGPTDEQYF
>TRBV7-3|TRBJ2-3|TRBD2|few
TGTGCCCGCGGGGGAGGGGCAGATACGCAGTATTTT
CARGGGADTQYF
>TRBV7-3|TRBJ2-6|NA|NA
TGTGCCAGCAGCTTTATGGACGCCGGGGCCAACGTCCTGACTTTC
CASSFMDAGANVLTF
>TRBV28|TRBJ1-2|TRBD1|few
TGTGCCAGCAGTCTGACAGGGTACTATGGCTACACCTTC
CASSLTGYYGYTF
>TRBV21-1|TRBJ2-7|NA|NA
TGTGCCAGCATACCGACAGGGGATTTCTACGAGCAGTACTTC
CASIPTGDFYEQYF
>TRBV14|TRBJ1-2|NA|NA
TGTGCCAGCAGCCCGGGCCCCGCAGGACGCTATGGCTACACCTTC
CASSPGPAGRYGYTF
>TRBV6-2/TRBV6-3|TRBJ2-5|NA|NA
TGTGCCAGCACCGCGAGGGTAGGGGGAGAGACCCAGTACTTC
CASTARVGGETQYF
>TRBV6-1|TRBJ1-5|TRBD1|NA
TGTGCCAGCAGTGGGAACAGGGGGTTTGGGCAGCCCCAGCATTTT
CASSGNRGFGQPQHF
>TRBV6-2/TRBV6-3|TRBJ2-3|TRBD1|NA
TGTGCCAGCAGGCGTCGGACAGGCGGCACAGATACGCAGTATTTT
CASRRRTGGTDTQYF
>TRBV5-6|TRBJ1-1|NA|few
TGTGCCAGCAGCCGTGGTGGGGGGCGAATATTGAACACTGAAGCTTTCTTT
CASSRGGGRILNTEAFF
>TRBV18|TRBJ2-2|NA|many
TGTGCCAGCTCACCACCGAACACCGGGGAGCTGTTTTTT
CASSPPNTGELFF
>TRBV7-9|TRBJ2-7|NA|few
TGTGCCAGCAGCCACCGACAGTACGAGCAGTACTTC
CASSHRQYEQYF
>TRBV27|TRBJ2-3|TRBD2|NA
TGTGCCAGCAGTTTACTCGGGACTAGCGGGAGCACGCAGTATTTT
CASSLLGTSGSTQYF
>TRBV29-1|TRBJ1-2|TRBD1|few
TGCAGCGCCGGACAGGGCTACGACTATGGCTACACCTTC
CSAGQGYDYGYTF
>TRBV29-1|TRBJ2-2|TRBD1|few
TGCAGCGTTGGAAGACAGGGGGCAACCACCGGGGAGCTGTTTTTT
CSVGRQGATTGELFF
>TRBV4-3|TRBJ2-7|TRBD1|NA
TGCGCCAGCAGCCAAGATAGGGGGACAGGCAGCCACGAGCAGTACTTC
CASSQDRGTGSHEQYF
>TRBV30|TRBJ1-1|NA|NA
TGTGCCTGGAGTCGGGACGGGAACACTGAAGCTTTCTTT
CAWSRDGNTEAFF
>TRBV3-1|TRBJ2-7|TRBD2|NA
TGTGCCAGCAGCCAAGAAGAAGCGGGAGGGCCGTACGAGCAGTACTTC
CASSQEEAGGPYEQYF
>TRBV20-1|TRBJ2-5|TRBD1|few
TGCAGTGCTAAATCCGACAGGGGACGGGGGGAGACCCAGTACTTC
CSAKSDRGRGETQYF
>TRBV29-1|TRBJ2-5|NA|NA
TGCAGCGTGAGAGAAGTTCAAGAGACCCAGTACTTC
CSVREVQETQYF
>TRBV12-3/TRBV12-4|TRBJ2-5|NA|once
TGTGCCAGCAGTATAGTCGGGGGACCGTTTGAGACCCAGTACTTC
CASSIVGGPFETQYF
>TRBV7-9|TRBJ1-1|NA|few
TGTGCCAGCAGCTTAGTGCTAGGGGCGAACACTGAAGCTTTCTTT
CASSLVLGANTEAFF
>TRBV6-5|TRBJ1-2|NA|NA
TGTGCCAGCAGAAACGGGGGCAATAACTATGGCTACACCTTC
CASRNGGNNYGYTF
>TRBV7-8|TRBJ1-3|NA|once
TGTGCCAGCAGCTTAGCGGGGTCCGGATCCTCTGGAAACACCATATATTTT
CASSLAGSGSSGNTIYF
>TRBV5-1|TRBJ1-1|NA|NA
TGCGCCAGCAGCTTTCCGGGGGGGGCTGAAGCTTTCTTT
CASSFPGGAEAFF
>TRBV7-9|TRBJ2-3|NA|few
TGTGCCAGCAGCTTACCCAGGACCGGACCACTCCCCACAGATACGCAGTATTTT
CASSLPRTGPLPTDTQYF
>TRBV5-1|TRBJ2-5|NA|many
TGCGCCAGCAGCTTGGTCGGGGGCCGAGAGACCCAGTACTTC
CASSLVGGRETQYF
>TRBV3-1|TRBJ2-1|NA|NA
TGTGCCAGCAGCCTCGCCGCTAGCGTCCTTTATTATGAGCAGTTCTTC
CASSLAASVLYYEQFF
>TRBV2|TRBJ2-7|NA|NA
TGTGCCAGCAGATTACAGAATGCCGAGCAGTACTTC
CASRLQNAEQYF
>TRBV29-1|TRBJ1-5|NA|NA
TGCAGCGTTGTATGGGGGGATAGTCAGCCCCAGCATTTT
CSVVWGDSQPQHF
>TRBV6-5|TRBJ1-5|NA|NA
TGTGCCAGCGGTCCTACCAAACAGCCCCAGCATTTT
CASGPTKQPQHF
>TRBV10-3|TRBJ2-2|TRBD2|NA
TGTGCCATCAAAGGGACTACGAACACCGGGGAGCTGTTTTTT
CAIKGTTNTGELFF
>TRBV12-3/TRBV12-4|TRBJ1-2|NA|few
TGTGCCAGCAGTTTCCGCAGGGGAGGTGATGGCTACACCTTC
CASSFRRGGDGYTF
>TRBV6-2/TRBV6-3|TRBJ2-3|NA|few
TGTGCCAGCAGAAAAACGGGGCAGCTAAGCACAGATACGCAGTATTTT
CASRKTGQLSTDTQYF
>TRBV9|TRBJ2-1|NA|NA
TGTGCCAGCAGCGTAGGGTACAGTTACTACAATGAGCAGTTCTTC
CASSVGYSYYNEQFF
>TRBV4-2|TRBJ2-7|NA|few
TGTGCCAGCAGCCAAGTGGGACGCGTCGGCCACGAGCAGTACTTC
CASSQVGRVGHEQYF
>TRBV20-1|TRBJ2-3|NA|few
TGCAGTGCTAGCCGGGATCCCCGGATCTTTAGCACAGATACGCAGTATTTT
CSASRDPRIFSTDTQYF
>TRBV29-1|TRBJ2-7|TRBD1|NA
TGCAGCGTTGGGACAGGGGGAAACTACGAGCAGTACTTC
CSVGTGGNYEQYF
>TRBV4-1|TRBJ2-7|TRBD2|NA
TGCGCCAGCAGCCAAGCGGGGGGGGCCTACGAGCAGTACTTC
CASSQAGGAYEQYF
>TRBV7-3|TRBJ2-6|NA|NA
TGTGCCAGCAGCTTAATTCAGGCTGGGGCCAACGTCCTGACTTTC
CASSLIQAGANVLTF
>TRBV24-1|TRBJ1-2|NA|many
TGTGCCACCAGTGATTTTAGCCAGGGCTATGGCTACACCTTC
CATSDFSQGYGYTF
>TRBV4-1|TRBJ2-7|NA|few
TGCGCCAGCAGCCAAGATCAAAGGGCAGGGAGCTCCTACGAGCAGTACTTC
CASSQDQRAGSSYEQYF
>TRBV10-3|TRBJ2-6|NA|NA
TGTGCCATCAGTGACCCGCAGTCTGGGGCCAACGTCCTGACTTTC
CAISDPQSGANVLTF
>TRBV11-2|TRBJ1-1|NA|few
TGTGCCAGCAGCTCCCTGGACAAGGCTGAAGCTTTCTTT
CASSSLDKAEAFF
>TRBV21-1|TRBJ1-2|NA|NA
TGTGCCAGCAGCAAAAGGGGGACCGTCAGGGCTCCCCCCACCTCCCAGAACTATGGCTACACCTTC
CASSKRGTVRAPPTSQNYGYTF
>TRBV6-1|TRBJ2-7|NA|few
TGTGCCAGCAGTGGCCTTGGTAGTTCAGGGCAGTACTTC
CASSGLGSSGQYF